This paragraph reports one T cell receptor beta chain. In the authors' methods: Estimation of nucleated cell counts was performed using reference gene primer amplification. TCRdb's table, derived via immunoSEQ multiplex PCR, lists solely in-frame clones and lacks some. Clone size and V and J calls were adopted from that table, with D and trimming inferred from the DNA. This sample has 150,000 or so clones, with over 85% found just once. This sample stems from a study of blood T cell repertoires in COVID-19. About the study: Material from acute and convalescent COVID-19 was sourced from the United States, Italy and Spain. T cells, B-cell-depleted T cells, or PBMCs supplied cDNA or gDNA.

This CDR3 is 13 amino acids long. Germline V gene lookup returns CDR1 KGHSH and CDR2 LQKENI. Between the trimmed V and J ends, which lost 6 bases and 7 bases, there was a span of 15 bases. Sequences were obtained from peripheral blood. The chain employs TRBV18 and TRBJ1-2; no firm D call. The sequence was collected from a man between 60 and 75 years old with active or convalescent COVID-19. This CDR3 is CASSPDLVGGYTF. CDR3 DNA sequence: TGTGCCAGCTCGCCCGACTTGGTTGGTGGCTACACCTTC.